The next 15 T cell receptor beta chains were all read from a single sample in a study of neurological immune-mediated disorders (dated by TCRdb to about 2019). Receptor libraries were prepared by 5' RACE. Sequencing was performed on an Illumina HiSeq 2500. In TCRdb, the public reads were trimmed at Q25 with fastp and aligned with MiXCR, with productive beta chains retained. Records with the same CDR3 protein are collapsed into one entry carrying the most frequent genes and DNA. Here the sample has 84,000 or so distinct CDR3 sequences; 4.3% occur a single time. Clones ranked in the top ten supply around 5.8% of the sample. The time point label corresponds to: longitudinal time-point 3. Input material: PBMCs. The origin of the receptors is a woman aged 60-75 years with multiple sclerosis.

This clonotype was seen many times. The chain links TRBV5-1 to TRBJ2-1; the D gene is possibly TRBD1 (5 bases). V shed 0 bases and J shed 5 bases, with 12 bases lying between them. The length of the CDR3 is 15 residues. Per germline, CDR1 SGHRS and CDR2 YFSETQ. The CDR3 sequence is CASSLVQDIDNEQFF. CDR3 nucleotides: TGCGCCAGCAGCTTGGTACAGGACATCGACAATGAGCAGTTCTTC.

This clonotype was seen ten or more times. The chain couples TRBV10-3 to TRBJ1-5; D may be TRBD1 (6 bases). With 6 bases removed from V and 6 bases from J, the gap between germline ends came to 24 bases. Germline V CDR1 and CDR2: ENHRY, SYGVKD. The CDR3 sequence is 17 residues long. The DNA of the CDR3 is TGTGCCATCAGCGATTTTGTGGGGGCCCGGGGAGGTCAGCCCCAGCATTTT. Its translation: CAISDFVGARGGQPQHF.

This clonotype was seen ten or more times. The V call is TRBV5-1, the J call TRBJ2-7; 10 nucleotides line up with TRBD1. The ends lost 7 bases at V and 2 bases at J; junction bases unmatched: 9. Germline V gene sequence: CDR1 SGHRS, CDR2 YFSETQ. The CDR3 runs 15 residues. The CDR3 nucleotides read TGCGCCAGCTCAATCCGGACAGGGGGGGCCTACGAGCAGTACTTC. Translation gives CASSIRTGGAYEQYF. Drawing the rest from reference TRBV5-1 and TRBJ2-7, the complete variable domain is KAGVTQTPRYLIKTRGQQVTLSCSPISGHRSVSWYQQTPGQGLQFLFEYFSETQRNKGNFPGRFSGRQFSNSRSEMNVSTLELGDSALYLCASSIRTGGAYEQYFGPGTRLTVT.

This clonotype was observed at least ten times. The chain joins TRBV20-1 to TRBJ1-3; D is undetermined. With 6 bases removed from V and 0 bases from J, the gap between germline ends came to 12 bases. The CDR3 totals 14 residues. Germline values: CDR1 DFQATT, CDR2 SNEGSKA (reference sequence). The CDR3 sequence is CSALRWDSGNTIYF. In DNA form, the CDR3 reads TGCAGTGCCTTGCGGTGGGACTCTGGAAACACCATATATTTT.

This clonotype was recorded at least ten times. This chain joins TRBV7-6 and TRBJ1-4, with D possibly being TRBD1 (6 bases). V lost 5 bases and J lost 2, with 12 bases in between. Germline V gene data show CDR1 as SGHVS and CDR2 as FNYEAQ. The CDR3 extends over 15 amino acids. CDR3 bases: TGTGCCAGCAGCCTACAGGGCGGGACTAATGAAAAACTGTTTTTT. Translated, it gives CASSLQGGTNEKLFF.

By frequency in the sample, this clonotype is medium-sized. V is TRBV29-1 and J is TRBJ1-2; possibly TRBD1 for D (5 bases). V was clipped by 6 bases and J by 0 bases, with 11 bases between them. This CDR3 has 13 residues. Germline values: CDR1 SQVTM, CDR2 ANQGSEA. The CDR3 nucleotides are TGCAGCGTCTGGGGGTCCGCTAACTATGGCTACACCTTC. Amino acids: CSVWGSANYGYTF.

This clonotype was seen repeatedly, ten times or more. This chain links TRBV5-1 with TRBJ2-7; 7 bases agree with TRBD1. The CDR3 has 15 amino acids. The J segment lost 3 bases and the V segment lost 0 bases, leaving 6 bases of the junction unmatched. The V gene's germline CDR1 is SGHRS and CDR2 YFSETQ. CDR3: CASSLVGQDRYEQYF. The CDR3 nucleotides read TGCGCCAGCAGCTTGGTCGGACAGGACCGCTACGAGCAGTACTTC.

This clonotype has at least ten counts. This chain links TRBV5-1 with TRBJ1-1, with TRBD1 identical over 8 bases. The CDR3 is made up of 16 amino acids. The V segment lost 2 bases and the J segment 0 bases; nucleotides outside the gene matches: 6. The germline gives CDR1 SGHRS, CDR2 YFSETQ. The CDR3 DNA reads TGCGCCAGCAGCTTAGCCGGGACAGGCTTGAACACTGAAGCTTTCTTT. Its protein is CASSLAGTGLNTEAFF.

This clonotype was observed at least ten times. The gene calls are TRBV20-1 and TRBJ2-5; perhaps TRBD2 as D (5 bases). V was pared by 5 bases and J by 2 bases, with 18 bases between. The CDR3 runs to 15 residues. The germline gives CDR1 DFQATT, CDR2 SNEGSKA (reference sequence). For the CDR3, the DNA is TGCAGTGCTGCCCGGCAGGACTTTGCACAAGAGACCCAGTACTTC. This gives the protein CSAARQDFAQETQYF.

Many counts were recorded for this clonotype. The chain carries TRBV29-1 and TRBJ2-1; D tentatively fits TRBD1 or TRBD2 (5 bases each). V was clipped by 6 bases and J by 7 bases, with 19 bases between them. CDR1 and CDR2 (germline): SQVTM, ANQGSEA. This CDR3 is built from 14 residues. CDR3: CSVPPLGAVNEQFF. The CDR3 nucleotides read TGCAGCGTCCCACCCCTCGGGGCAGTGAATGAGCAGTTCTTC.

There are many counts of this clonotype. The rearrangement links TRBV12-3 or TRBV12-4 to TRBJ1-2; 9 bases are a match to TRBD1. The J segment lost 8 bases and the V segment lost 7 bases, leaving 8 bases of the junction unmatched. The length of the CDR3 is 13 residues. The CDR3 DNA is TGTGCCAGCAAGCGGGACAGGGTGAAAGGCTACACCTTC. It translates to CASKRDRVKGYTF.

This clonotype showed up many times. The CDR3 sequence is CASRYAGGRTEAFF. Written as DNA, the CDR3 is TGTGCCAGCAGGTACGCAGGGGGACGGACTGAAGCTTTCTTT. The chain has TRBV28 and TRBJ1-1; TRBD1 matches at 7 bases. Germline-derived CDR1 and CDR2 are MDHEN and SYDVKM. After removal of 6 bases from V and 5 bases from J, the junction contained 9 bases not matched to a gene. The CDR3 is made up of 14 amino acids.

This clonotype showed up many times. The CDR3 coding sequence is TGTGCCAGCAGCCAACAAACAGGGGCAGCCTACGAGCAGTACTTC. Protein: CASSQQTGAAYEQYF. This chain joins TRBV3-1 and TRBJ2-7, with TRBD1 matching over 7 bases. Germline V gene sequence: CDR1 LGHDT, CDR2 YNNKEL (reference sequence). The ends lost 2 bases at V and 2 bases at J; junction bases unmatched: 6. This CDR3 has 15 residues.

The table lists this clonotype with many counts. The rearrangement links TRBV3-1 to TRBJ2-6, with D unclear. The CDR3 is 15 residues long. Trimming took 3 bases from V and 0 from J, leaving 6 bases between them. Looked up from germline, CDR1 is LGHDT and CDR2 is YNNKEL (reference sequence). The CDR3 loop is CASSHEFSGANVLTF. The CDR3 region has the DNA TGTGCCAGCAGCCATGAGTTCTCTGGGGCCAACGTCCTGACTTTC.

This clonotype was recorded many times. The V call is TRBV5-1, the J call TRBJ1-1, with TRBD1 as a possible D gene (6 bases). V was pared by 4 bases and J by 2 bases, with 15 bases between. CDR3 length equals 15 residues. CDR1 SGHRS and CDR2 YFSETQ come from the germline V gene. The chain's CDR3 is CASSLSDSTNTEAFF. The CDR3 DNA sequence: TGCGCCAGCAGCCTTTCGGACAGTACCAACACTGAAGCTTTCTTT.